A single sample is the source of the 28 T cell receptor beta chains below, sequenced in a study of blood T cells in healthy people across ages. A second PCR of about 7 to 12 cycles used a sample-barcoded 5' primer and a J-beta primer mix. TCRdb re-derived calls from the 5' RACE reads in MiXCR, one entry per CDR3 protein. In the table there are fewer than 800,000 distinct CDR3 sequences, 20% to 25% of which are singletons. Separately, the same data were catalogued under a study of T cells of mothers and their children.

The sequencing sample was made of blood. These receptors all come from a boy between 10 and 17 years old in good health.

Here the CDR3 reads CASRKSGLGSKEQYF. The DNA of the CDR3 is TGTGCCAGCAGGAAATCGGGACTGGGAAGTAAAGAGCAGTACTTC. The chain recombines TRBV6-1 with TRBJ2-7; D perhaps matches TRBD2 (6 bases). The CDR3 is made up of 15 amino acids. V was cut by 6 bases and J by 7 bases, with 22 bases left in between. Looked up from germline, CDR1 is MNHNS and CDR2 is SASEGT.

The chain is built from TRBV9 and TRBJ2-3; D gene unclear. The CDR3 is made up of 13 amino acids. V was pared by 3 bases and J by 4 bases, with 9 bases between. Germline-derived CDR1 and CDR2 are SGDLS and YYNGEE. The CDR3 loop reads CASSATTPDTQYF. The DNA of the CDR3 is TGTGCCAGCAGCGCCACAACTCCAGATACGCAGTATTTT.

The chain is built from TRBV12-3 or TRBV12-4 and TRBJ1-1, with D unresolved. The CDR3 spans 12 residues. Trimming pared 6 bases from V and 7 bases from J, leaving 12 bases between. The CDR3 nucleotides read TGTGCCAGCAGCTTCGGAGGCAGTGAAGCTTTCTTT. It specifies CASSFGGSEAFF.

The chain links TRBV7-3 to TRBJ2-3; the D is unclear. Trimming took off 5 bases at V and 5 bases at J, with 17 bases between the two ends. Germline assignment: CDR1 SGHTA and CDR2 FQGTGA. The CDR3 consists of 15 residues. This chain's CDR3 is CASSPTASFIDTQYF. For the CDR3, the DNA is TGTGCCAGCAGCCCGACGGCCAGCTTTATAGATACGCAGTATTTT. Complete variable domain (other parts from reference TRBV7-3 and TRBJ2-3): GAGVSQTPSNKVTEKGKYVELRCDPISGHTALYWYRQSLGQGPEFLIYFQGTGAADDSGLPNDRFFAVRPEGSVSTLKIQRTERGDSAVYLCASSPTASFIDTQYFGPGTRLTVL.

This clonotype was seen at least ten times. The chain combines TRBV12-3 or TRBV12-4 with TRBJ2-1; 7 bases line up with TRBD2. CDR3 length: 16 amino acids. Trimming at V came to 8 bases and at J to 7 bases, leaving 17 bases not matched to a gene. The CDR3: CASELSGLAERNEQFF. The CDR3 bases are TGTGCCAGCGAGCTCTCTGGCCTAGCGGAGAGGAATGAGCAGTTCTTC.

The chain couples TRBV20-1 to TRBJ1-2, with D possibly matching TRBD1 (6 bases). Germline values: CDR1 DFQATT, CDR2 SNEGSKA (reference sequence). The CDR3 spans 15 residues. V was clipped by 0 bases and J by 4 bases, with 15 bases between them. The CDR3 bases are TGCAGTGCTAGAGATATCGGAGGGGGAGCCTATGGCTACACCTTC. Encoded protein: CSARDIGGGAYGYTF.

There are many counts of this clonotype. The chain couples TRBV7-9 to TRBJ2-1; TRBD1 is a possible D gene (6 bases). The V gene's germline CDR1 is SEHNR and CDR2 FQNEAQ (reference sequence). The germline V and J ends were trimmed by 8 bases and 10 bases, with 12 bases remaining between them. There are 11 residues in the CDR3. CDR3 loop: CASSLGTEQFF. The CDR3 DNA reads TGTGCCAGCTCCCTCGGGACAGAGCAGTTCTTC.

V usage is TRBV20-1 and J usage is TRBJ1-2, with 8 positions matching TRBD1. The J segment lost 2 bases and the V segment lost 5 bases, leaving 4 bases of the junction unmatched. From germline, CDR1 is DFQATT and CDR2 SNEGSKA (reference sequence). This CDR3 has 13 residues. The CDR3 protein is CSAWTGLNYGYTF. The CDR3 nucleotides read TGCAGTGCTTGGACAGGGTTAAACTATGGCTACACCTTC.

In its sample, this clonotype was seen a few times. The chain links TRBV13 to TRBJ2-5; TRBD2 matches at 8 bases. Germline V gene lookup returns CDR1 PRHDT and CDR2 FYEKMQ (reference sequence). V lost 4 bases, J lost 6 bases, and 10 bases stayed unmatched. CDR3 length equals 15 residues. CDR3 amino acids: CASSSHPAGAKTQYF. For the CDR3, the DNA is TGTGCCAGCAGCTCCCATCCAGCGGGGGCTAAGACCCAGTACTTC.

The chain employs TRBV28 and TRBJ2-1; 9 positions agree with TRBD2. The CDR3 loop spans 15 amino acids. Germline CDR1 reads MDHEN; CDR2 reads SYDVKM. V dropped 6 bases and J dropped 1; count of bases not matched to a gene: 4. CDR3 in amino acids: CASRYSGSSYNEQFF. The CDR3 DNA reads TGTGCCAGCAGGTATAGCGGGAGTTCCTACAATGAGCAGTTCTTC.

This clonotype was recorded a few times. The gene calls are TRBV12-3 or TRBV12-4 and TRBJ2-4, with TRBD2 as a possible D gene (6 bases). The CDR3 is made up of 17 amino acids. Trimming shortened V by 0 bases and J by 0 bases, and 12 bases separated the two germline ends. CDR3 DNA sequence: TGTGCCAGCAGTTTAGCGCTCGGGGGAGTAGCCAAAAACATTCAGTACTTC. This gives the protein CASSLALGGVAKNIQYF.

This clonotype has a handful of counts. The chain links TRBV24-1 to TRBJ2-1, with 10 nucleotides matching TRBD2. The V segment lost 4 bases and the J segment 15 bases; nucleotides outside the gene matches: 8. This CDR3 spans 13 amino acids. Germline V lookup: CDR1 KGHDR, CDR2 SFDVKD. The CDR3 nucleotides are TGTGCCACCAGTGAAAGCGAGCGGGGGGGCCGGTTCTTC. Translation gives CATSESERGGRFF.

The V and J genes are TRBV11-2 and TRBJ2-5; possibly TRBD1 for D (6 bases). This CDR3 spans 16 amino acids. The V and J ends lost 3 bases and 2 bases respectively, with 16 bases between them. Germline CDR1 reads SGHAT; CDR2 reads FQNNGV. CDR3 loop: CASSFFENRAQETQYF. CDR3 DNA sequence: TGTGCCAGCAGCTTTTTCGAAAACAGGGCTCAAGAGACCCAGTACTTC.

This clonotype was counted many times. The V gene is TRBV20-1, the J gene TRBJ2-1; D is undetermined. The CDR3 totals 11 residues. The V and J ends lost 3 bases and 6 bases respectively, with 6 bases between them. Germline loops: CDR1 DFQATT, CDR2 SNEGSKA (reference sequence). CDR3 bases: TGCAGTGCTAGTCCTAGCAATGAGCAGTTCTTC. Encoded protein: CSASPSNEQFF.

V and J are TRBV5-1 and TRBJ2-3; 8 bases line up with TRBD2. Germline values: CDR1 SGHRS, CDR2 YFSETQ. CDR3 size: 20 residues. V was pared by 2 bases and J by 1 base, with 18 bases of the junction left unmatched. The CDR3 reads CASSFLQGGRMLPGTDTQYF. The CDR3 nucleotides read TGCGCCAGCAGCTTTCTTCAGGGCGGGAGGATGCTCCCTGGCACAGATACGCAGTATTTT.

This sequence joins TRBV7-9 and TRBJ1-4; the D gene is possibly TRBD1 (5 bases). The CDR3 spans 17 residues. V lost 3 bases and J 3 bases, leaving 17 bases between the germline ends. In germline, CDR1 is SEHNR, CDR2 FQNEAQ (reference sequence). CDR3 in DNA: TGTGCCAGCAGCTTTTCAGACAGAGGAGGCTCTAATGAAAAACTGTTTTTT. It specifies CASSFSDRGGSNEKLFF.

This clonotype has only a few counts. V usage is TRBV7-2 and J usage is TRBJ2-2; D call uncertain. V was pared by 5 bases and J by 6 bases, with 13 bases between. The CDR3 totals 14 residues. The germline CDR1 and CDR2 sequences are SGHTA and FQGNSA. Here the CDR3 reads CASSALLGAGELFF. In DNA, the CDR3 is TGTGCCAGCAGCGCTTTGCTTGGGGCCGGGGAGCTGTTTTTT.

The chain recombines TRBV6-1 with TRBJ1-1; a weak D match, TRBD1 (5 bases). The CDR3 has 14 residues. Trimming removed 1 base at V and 3 bases at J, with 9 bases between. Germline-derived CDR1 and CDR2 are MNHNS and SASEGT. For the CDR3, the DNA is TGTGCCAGCAGTGAAGACCCCAGGGACACTGAAGCTTTCTTT. Protein: CASSEDPRDTEAFF.

The V call is TRBV29-1, the J call TRBJ1-4, with D perhaps TRBD1 (5 bases). V was shortened by 2 bases and J by 5 bases, with 9 bases between the two germline ends. CDR3 length equals 13 residues. Germline V gene lookup returns CDR1 SQVTM and CDR2 ANQGSEA. In DNA form, the CDR3 reads TGCAGCGTTGAATATGGGACGAATGAAAAACTGTTTTTT. Its protein is CSVEYGTNEKLFF.

Only a few counts were recorded for this clonotype. The CDR3 protein is CASSADGGPETQYF. Here the CDR3 DNA reads TGCGCCAGCAGCGCCGACGGGGGGCCAGAGACCCAGTACTTC. The chain is built from TRBV5-1 and TRBJ2-5; tentative D call: TRBD2 (7 bases). The germline CDR1 and CDR2 sequences are SGHRS and YFSETQ. This CDR3 comprises 14 residues. Trimming left V 4 bases short and J 4 bases short, with 14 bases between.

This clonotype was observed a handful of times. The chain carries TRBV29-1 and TRBJ2-5, with TRBD2 matching 9 bases. The DNA end lines up better with TRBJ2-7; the J call may be wrong. The germline gives CDR1 SQVTM, CDR2 ANQGSEA. There are 15 residues in the CDR3. The CDR3 coding sequence is TGCAGCATAAGGGCTAGCGGGGCTGCCGACTACGAGCAGTACTTC. Translating it yields CSIRASGAADYEQYF.

The genes are TRBV3-1 and TRBJ1-6; D remains unclear. The CDR3 is 15 residues long. CDR1 and CDR2 from the germline V gene are LGHDT and YNNKEL (reference sequence). Trimming cost V 6 bases and J 9 bases, with 18 bases left between them. The CDR3 nucleotides are TGTGCCAGCAGGGAAGGATCGAACCTGGGTTCACCCCTCCACTTT. Its protein product is CASREGSNLGSPLHF.

This clonotype was seen a few times. The V call is TRBV28, the J call TRBJ2-7, with 15 bases lining up with TRBD2. Germline lookup yields CDR1 MDHEN and CDR2 SYDVKM. The CDR3 length is 17 residues. The J segment lost 4 bases and the V segment lost 1 base, leaving 5 bases of the junction unmatched. The chain's CDR3 is CASSLLRTSGRGYEQYF. The CDR3 coding sequence is TGTGCCAGCAGTTTATTGCGGACTAGCGGGAGGGGGTACGAGCAGTACTTC.

This chain uses TRBV10-3 with TRBJ2-3; 7 bases agree with TRBD1. The V gene end was trimmed by 8 bases and the J gene end by 4 bases; junction bases not matched to a gene: 6. The length of the CDR3 is 13 residues. Per germline, CDR1 ENHRY and CDR2 SYGVKD. CDR3 coding DNA: TGTGCCATCGAAGAAGACAGGGCAGATACGCAGTATTTT. Translation: CAIEEDRADTQYF.

This chain connects TRBV7-9 to TRBJ2-5; D unresolved. V lost 5 bases to trimming and J lost 5 bases, with 21 bases between them. Germline values: CDR1 SEHNR, CDR2 FQNEAQ (reference sequence). The CDR3 runs to 16 residues. The CDR3 here is CASSPPFGSPLETQYF. Written as DNA, the CDR3 is TGTGCCAGCAGCCCACCGTTTGGCAGCCCCTTGGAGACCCAGTACTTC.

This chain joins TRBV7-9 and TRBJ1-4, with D possibly being TRBD1 (5 bases). This CDR3 spans 16 amino acids. V lost 2 bases to trimming and J lost 5 bases, with 15 bases between them. Germline CDR1 SEHNR, CDR2 FQNEAQ (reference sequence). The CDR3 loop is CASSLRGRDRNEKLFF. CDR3 DNA sequence: TGTGCCAGCAGCTTAAGGGGTAGGGACCGGAATGAAAAACTGTTTTTT.

This clonotype was found a few times. The chain has TRBV15 and TRBJ2-7; TRBD1 agrees at 10 bases. CDR1 LNHNV and CDR2 YYDKDF come from the germline V gene (reference sequence). Germline trimming cut 0 bases from V and 3 bases from J; bases unmatched to any gene: 2. CDR3 size: 15 residues. Here the CDR3 DNA reads TGTGCCACCAGCAGAGAAGGACAGGGGGGCTACGAGCAGTACTTC. Its protein product is CATSREGQGGYEQYF.

The CDR3 DNA follows: TGTGCCAGCAGCTCCACTAGTCATGGGGCCGGGACCCAGTACTTC. Translation: CASSSTSHGAGTQYF. The chain joins TRBV11-2 to TRBJ2-5, with D perhaps assigned TRBD1 or TRBD2 (5 bases each). CDR3 size: 15 residues. V lost 4 bases and J lost 7, with 19 bases in between. Germline V gene data show CDR1 as SGHAT and CDR2 as FQNNGV.